The clone carrying this T cell receptor beta chain turned up a few times. Its antigen is undetermined. TCRdb reprocessed the 5' RACE reads via MiXCR and lists one record per CDR3 protein. The table lists approximately 240,000 distinct CDR3 sequences, 16% of them singletons, with 3.5% in the top ten. This entry belongs to a study of T-cell memory formation after mild COVID-19. Study-wide findings and caveats: The appearance of some responding clones in pre-infection memory suggested that cross-reactive memory joined. Clones that got smaller from day 15 to 85 had even CD4/CD8, while clones growing later tipped toward CD4+.

CDR3 length: 13 residues. Germline V lookup: CDR1 MNHNY, CDR2 SVGAGI (reference sequence). V dropped 2 bases and J dropped 6 bases, with 8 bases sitting between them. This sequence originates from a man aged 18 to 35 who had mild COVID-19 (a few samples of this study predate the infection). Cell type and time point are not known. The chain uses TRBV6-6 and TRBJ1-5; D is ambiguous. Input material: PBMCs or a T cell subset sorted from them (not recorded which). The CDR3 loop reads CASSYDDSQPQHF. In nucleotides, the CDR3 is TGTGCCAGCAGTTACGACGATTCTCAGCCCCAGCATTTT.